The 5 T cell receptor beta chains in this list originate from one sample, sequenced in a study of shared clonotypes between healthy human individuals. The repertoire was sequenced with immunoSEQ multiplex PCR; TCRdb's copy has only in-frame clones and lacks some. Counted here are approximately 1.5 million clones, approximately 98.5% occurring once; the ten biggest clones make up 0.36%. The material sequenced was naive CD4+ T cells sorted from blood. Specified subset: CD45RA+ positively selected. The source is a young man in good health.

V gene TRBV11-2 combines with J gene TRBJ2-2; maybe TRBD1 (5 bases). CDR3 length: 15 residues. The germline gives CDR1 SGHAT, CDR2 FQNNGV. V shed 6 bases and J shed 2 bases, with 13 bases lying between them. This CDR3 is CASRRIRDNTGELFF. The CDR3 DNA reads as TGTGCCAGCAGACGAATCAGGGATAACACCGGGGAGCTGTTTTTT.

The DNA of the CDR3 is TGTGCCAGCAGCTTAAGCCTAGCGGGTACAGATACGCAGTATTTT. It yields the protein CASSLSLAGTDTQYF. The rearrangement links TRBV7-2 to TRBJ2-3; the match to TRBD2 covers 8 bases. Germline CDR1 and CDR2: SGHTA and FQGNSA. J was trimmed by 3 bases and V by 2 bases; bases with no gene match: 4. The CDR3 consists of 15 residues. Based on the CDR3 plus reference TRBV7-2 and TRBJ2-3, the full variable domain is GAGVSQSPSNKVTEKGKDVELRCDPISGHTALYWYRQSLGQGLEFLIYFQGNSAPDKSGLPSDRFSAERTGGSVSTLTIQRTQQEDSAVYLCASSLSLAGTDTQYFGPGTRLTVL.

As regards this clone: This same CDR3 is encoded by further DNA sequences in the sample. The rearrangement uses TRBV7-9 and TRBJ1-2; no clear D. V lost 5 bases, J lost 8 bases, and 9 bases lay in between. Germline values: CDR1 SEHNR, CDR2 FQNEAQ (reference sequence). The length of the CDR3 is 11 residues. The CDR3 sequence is CASSPSLGYTF. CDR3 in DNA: TGTGCCAGCAGCCCCTCCTTGGGCTACACCTTC.

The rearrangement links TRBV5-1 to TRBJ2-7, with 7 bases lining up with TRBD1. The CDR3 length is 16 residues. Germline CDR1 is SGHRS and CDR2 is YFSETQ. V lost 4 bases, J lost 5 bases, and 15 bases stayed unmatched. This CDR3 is CASSLRGTEARNEQYF. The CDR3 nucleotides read TGCGCCAGCAGCCTCAGAGGGACAGAGGCTCGGAACGAGCAGTACTTC.

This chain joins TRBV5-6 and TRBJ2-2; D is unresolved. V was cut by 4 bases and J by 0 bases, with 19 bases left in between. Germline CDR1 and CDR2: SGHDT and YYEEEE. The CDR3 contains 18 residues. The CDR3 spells CASSRAGTVATNTGELFF. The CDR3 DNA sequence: TGTGCCAGCAGCCGTGCCGGTACTGTGGCAACGAACACCGGGGAGCTGTTTTTT.